A selection of T cell receptor beta chains follows, all from one sample in a study of blood T cells in healthy people across ages. TCRdb recomputed calls from the 5' RACE reads with MiXCR, one row per CDR3 protein. The table shows approximately 940,000 distinct CDR3 sequences, with 45% to 50% occurring only once. What was sequenced was blood. The receptors were sampled from a man younger than 45 in good health. Each CDR3 is given with its conserved first and last residue. A D gene is named only where the DNA matches it firmly. Size is omitted from some rows. Given values are once, few, many or a class for expanded clones.

TRBJ2-1	TRBV4-2	.	few	CASSQDKASSYNEQFF	TGTGCCAGCAGCCAAGATAAGGCCAGCTCCTACAATGAGCAGTTCTTC
TRBJ2-5	TRBV7-3	.	.	CASSLNGGRSETQYF	TGTGCCAGCAGCTTAAACGGCGGACGATCCGAGACCCAGTACTTC
TRBJ2-7	TRBV6-1	TRBD1	few	CASSEPRQGATAGEQYF	TGTGCCAGCAGTGAACCACGACAGGGGGCCACCGCCGGCGAGCAGTACTTC
TRBJ1-2	TRBV6-5	.	.	CASRRVGYGYTF	TGTGCCAGCAGAAGGGTCGGGTATGGCTACACCTTC
TRBJ2-1	TRBV30	.	.	CAWRAGAYNEQFF	TGTGCCTGGAGGGCAGGGGCCTACAATGAGCAGTTCTTC
TRBJ2-7	TRBV6-5	TRBD1	few	CASSYSGQGAYEQYF	TGTGCCAGCAGTTACTCAGGACAGGGGGCTTACGAGCAGTACTTC
TRBJ2-1	TRBV5-6	.	.	CASSSHSEQFF	TGTGCCAGCAGCTCTCACTCTGAGCAGTTCTTC
TRBJ1-2	TRBV20-1	.	.	CSARDLSREVNGYTF	TGCAGTGCTAGAGATTTAAGCAGGGAAGTGAATGGCTACACCTTC
TRBJ2-1	TRBV9	.	once	CASSVDGDEQFF	TGTGCCAGCAGCGTAGACGGGGATGAGCAGTTCTTC
TRBJ2-7	TRBV14	.	few	CASSQGTDGGFYEQYF	TGTGCCAGCAGCCAAGGAACGGACGGTGGATTCTACGAGCAGTACTTC
TRBJ1-2	TRBV6-6	TRBD1	.	CASSRGQGVSNYGYTF	TGTGCCAGCAGTAGGGGACAGGGGGTCTCAAACTATGGCTACACCTTC
TRBJ2-4	TRBV29-1	.	.	CSATGGENIQYF	TGCAGCGCCACAGGGGGGGAGAACATTCAGTACTTC
TRBJ2-5	TRBV27	.	many	CASSSPGRVTETQYF	TGTGCCAGCAGCTCACCCGGTAGGGTGACAGAGACCCAGTACTTC
TRBJ1-1	TRBV4-3	.	many	CASSQEGPNTEAFF	TGCGCCAGCAGCCAAGAAGGACCTAACACTGAAGCTTTCTTT
TRBJ2-7	TRBV28	.	few	CASSLGRFSYEQYF	TGTGCCAGCAGTCTTGGACGGTTTTCCTACGAGCAGTACTTC
TRBJ2-1	TRBV4-3	TRBD2	many	CASSPGEGNEQFF	TGCGCCAGCAGCCCTGGGGAGGGGAATGAGCAGTTCTTC
TRBJ1-2	TRBV5-4	TRBD1	.	CASSLPTGGANYGYTF	TGTGCCAGCAGCTTACCGACAGGGGGAGCTAACTATGGCTACACCTTC
TRBJ1-6	TRBV6-1	.	.	CASSDQPDDNSPLHF	TGTGCCAGCAGTGATCAACCGGACGATAATTCACCCCTCCACTTT
TRBJ2-7	TRBV3-1	TRBD2	.	CASSQQLAGSYEQYF	TGTGCCAGCAGCCAACAACTAGCGGGGAGCTACGAGCAGTACTTC
TRBJ2-3	TRBV7-2	TRBD2	.	CASSLAPTSGGALDTQYF	TGTGCCAGCAGCTTAGCCCCGACTAGCGGGGGGGCCTTGGATACGCAGTATTTT
TRBJ2-1	TRBV30	TRBD2	.	CAWRRGAWEQFF	TGTGCCTGGAGGCGGGGGGCTTGGGAGCAGTTCTTC
TRBJ1-2	TRBV24-1	.	.	CATSDHKGQVFHGYTF	TGTGCCACCAGTGACCATAAGGGGCAGGTATTCCACGGCTACACCTTC
TRBJ2-1	TRBV7-9	.	few	CASSRTPGNEQFF	TGTGCCAGCAGTCGGACGCCGGGGAATGAGCAGTTCTTC
TRBJ1-4	TRBV6-1	.	.	CASSARGDANEKLFF	TGTGCCAGCAGTGCGAGGGGGGACGCTAATGAAAAACTGTTTTTT
TRBJ1-2	TRBV3-1	.	.	CASSQGWGAGYTF	TGTGCCAGCAGCCAGGGTTGGGGCGCGGGCTACACCTTC
TRBJ2-7	TRBV20-1	.	few	CSAPTPGLGSEQYF	TGCAGTGCCCCCACTCCAGGTTTGGGGTCCGAGCAGTACTTC
TRBJ1-2	TRBV7-9	TRBD1	few	CASSHPDRPNYGYTF	TGTGCCAGCAGCCACCCGGACAGGCCTAACTATGGCTACACCTTC
TRBJ2-7	TRBV20-1	TRBD1	many	CSARAGTDYEQYF	TGCAGTGCTAGGGCCGGGACAGACTACGAGCAGTACTTC
TRBJ1-2	TRBV25-1	.	.	CASSQRDSYGYTF	TGTGCCAGCAGCCAACGCGACAGCTATGGCTACACCTTC
TRBJ1-6	TRBV28	.	.	CASSLDRSHHNSPLHF	TGTGCCAGCAGTTTGGATAGGTCCCACCATAATTCACCCCTCCACTTT
TRBJ2-5	TRBV6-1	.	.	CASSEAGGAREQYF	TGTGCCAGCAGTGAAGCGGGGGGGGCGAGGGAGCAGTACTTC
TRBJ2-7	TRBV6-1	.	.	CASRSSDASYEQYF	TGTGCCAGCAGGTCCTCGGATGCCTCCTACGAGCAGTACTTC
TRBJ1-6	TRBV10-3	TRBD1	.	CAISQTGEDSPLHF	TGTGCCATCAGTCAGACAGGGGAAGATTCACCCCTCCACTTT
TRBJ2-5	TRBV5-1	TRBD2	.	CASSSGTSGPQETQYF	TGCGCCAGCAGCTCCGGGACTAGCGGTCCCCAAGAGACCCAGTACTTC
TRBJ2-3	TRBV4-3	TRBD1	.	CASSPGQAWGDTQYF	TGCGCCAGCAGCCCGGGACAGGCGTGGGGAGATACGCAGTATTTT
TRBJ1-2	TRBV27	.	.	CASSFFAGGYGYTF	TGTGCCAGCAGCTTTTTCGCCGGGGGCTATGGCTACACCTTC
TRBJ2-5	TRBV11-3	.	many	CASRKGEGQETQYF	TGTGCCAGCAGGAAAGGCGAGGGGCAAGAGACCCAGTACTTC
TRBJ2-1	TRBV7-2	.	.	CASSLAGGAWANEQFF	TGTGCCAGCAGCTTAGCGGGCGGGGCCTGGGCCAATGAGCAGTTCTTC
TRBJ2-2	TRBV9	TRBD2	.	CASSVVERGNTGELFF	TGTGCCAGCAGCGTAGTGGAGCGGGGGAACACCGGGGAGCTGTTTTTT
TRBJ2-7	TRBV7-2	.	once	CASSLAIVSSYEQYF	TGTGCCAGCAGCTTAGCGATAGTTAGCTCCTACGAGCAGTACTTC